These T cell receptor beta chains were read from a single sample in a study of T cells in Graves' hyperthyroidism and ophthalmopathy. A single record per CDR3 protein comes from TCRdb applying MiXCR to the multiplex PCR reads. The sample lists some 760,000 distinct CDR3 sequences, 14% occurring once. Material: blood. These TCRs come from a woman between 18 and 29 years old with Graves' hyperthyroidism. Each CDR3 is given with its conserved first and last residue. The order of the fields is V gene, J gene, clone size, D gene, CDR3 protein, CDR3 DNA. A D gene is named only where the DNA matches it firmly. Only some rows state a clone size, as once, few, many or a class for expanded clones.

TRBV2,TRBJ2-2,few,TRBD1,CASSVRTGQFF,TGTGCCAGCAGCGTACGGACAGGGCAGTTTTTT
TRBV28,TRBJ2-2,-,-,CASSFDSSPGELFF,TGTGCCAGCAGTTTTGACTCGTCGCCCGGGGAGCTGTTTTTT
TRBV11-2,TRBJ2-5,many,-,CASSLDWGMEETQYF,TGTGCCAGCAGCTTAGATTGGGGGATGGAAGAGACCCAGTACTTC
TRBV7-9,TRBJ2-7,-,-,CASSSRADPYEQYF,TGTGCCAGCAGCTCACGTGCGGATCCCTACGAGCAGTACTTC
TRBV12-3/TRBV12-4,TRBJ2-7,-,TRBD2,CASSPTSGSSREQYF,TGTGCCAGCAGTCCGACTAGCGGGAGTAGCCGTGAGCAGTACTTC
TRBV29-1,TRBJ2-1,many,TRBD2,CSVLAGASNEQFF,TGCAGCGTTCTAGCGGGGGCCAGCAATGAGCAGTTCTTC
TRBV12-3/TRBV12-4,TRBJ1-1,many,-,CASSRTAMNTEAFF,TGTGCCAGCAGTCGGACAGCCATGAACACTGAAGCTTTCTTT
TRBV12-3/TRBV12-4,TRBJ1-4,-,-,CASSLGDSVGTEKLFF,TGTGCCAGCAGTTTAGGGGACTCGGTAGGGACTGAAAAACTGTTTTTT
TRBV29-1,TRBJ2-7,-,-,CSVEDHPYEQYF,TGCAGCGTTGAAGACCATCCCTACGAGCAGTACTTC
TRBV20-1,TRBJ2-2,many,-,CSARGLAGTAGELFF,TGCAGTGCTAGAGGGCTTGCAGGGACGGCCGGGGAGCTGTTTTTT
TRBV3-1,TRBJ1-1,-,-,CASSQRSKAFF,TGTGCCAGCAGCCAAAGGTCCAAAGCTTTCTTT
TRBV6-2/TRBV6-3,TRBJ1-3,few,-,CASSYSNRPNTIYF,TGTGCCAGCAGTTACTCGAACAGACCAAACACCATATATTTT
TRBV2,TRBJ2-5,many,-,CASSRAGETQYF,TGTGCCAGCAGCCGAGCGGGAGAGACCCAGTACTTC
TRBV2,TRBJ2-1,many,TRBD2,CASSELRLAGSYEQFF,TGTGCCAGCAGTGAATTGAGACTAGCGGGATCGTATGAGCAGTTCTTC
TRBV20-1,TRBJ2-1,-,TRBD2,CSARGTSPHNEQFF,TGCAGTGCTAGAGGGACTAGTCCGCACAATGAGCAGTTCTTC
TRBV12-3/TRBV12-4,TRBJ2-1,-,TRBD1,CASSSTQGQGINNEQFF,TGTGCCAGCAGCTCCACGCAGGGACAGGGGATCAACAATGAGCAGTTCTTC
TRBV19,TRBJ1-5,-,-,CASNRYGQGGQPQHF,TGTGCCAGTAATCGCTATGGGCAGGGTGGTCAGCCCCAGCATTTT
TRBV11-2,TRBJ2-1,many,-,CASSLVTPSSIGEQFF,TGTGCCAGCAGCTTGGTGACTCCTAGTTCGATCGGTGAGCAGTTCTTC
TRBV20-1,TRBJ1-6,-,-,CSARVEVLGNSPLHF,TGCAGTGCTAGAGTTGAAGTACTGGGAAATTCACCCCTCCACTTT